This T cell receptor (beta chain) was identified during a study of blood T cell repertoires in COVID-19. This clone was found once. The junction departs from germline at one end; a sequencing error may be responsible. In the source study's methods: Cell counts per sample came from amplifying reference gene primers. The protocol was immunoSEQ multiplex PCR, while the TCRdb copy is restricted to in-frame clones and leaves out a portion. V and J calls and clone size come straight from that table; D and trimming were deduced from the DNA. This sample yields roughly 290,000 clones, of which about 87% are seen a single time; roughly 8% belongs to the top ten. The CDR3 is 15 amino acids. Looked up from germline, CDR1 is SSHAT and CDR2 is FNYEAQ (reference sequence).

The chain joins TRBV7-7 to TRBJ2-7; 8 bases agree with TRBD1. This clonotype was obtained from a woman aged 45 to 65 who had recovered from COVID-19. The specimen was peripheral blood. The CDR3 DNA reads TGTGCTAGCAGCCCCACGCCCGGGACAGGCCGGGAGCAGTACTTC. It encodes CASSPTPGTGREQYF.